The rows below give T cell receptor beta chains drawn from one sample of a study of blood T cells in healthy people across ages. TCRdb reprocessed the 5' RACE reads via MiXCR and lists one record per CDR3 protein. The table lists about 1.5 million distinct CDR3 sequences, around two fifths of them singletons, with roughly 7.7% in the top ten. Sequenced input: blood. The receptors originated from a woman aged 18 to 35 in good health. CDR3s include the opening cysteine and the closing phenylalanine or tryptophan. A D gene is named only where the DNA matches it firmly. Size values are once, few and many counts, or a class for expanded clones, and some rows have none.

J: TRBJ1-2
V: TRBV7-9
D: .
size: .
CDR3: CASSLLTGPNYGYTF
DNA: TGTGCCAGCAGCTTACTGACAGGTCCTAACTATGGCTACACCTTC

J: TRBJ2-1
V: TRBV13
D: TRBD2
size: few
CDR3: CASSWGGGKGEQFF
DNA: TGTGCCAGCAGTTGGGGCGGGGGAAAGGGAGAGCAGTTCTTC

J: TRBJ2-3
V: TRBV5-1
D: .
size: few
CDR3: CASSPGTPLDTQYF
DNA: TGCGCCAGCAGCCCAGGGACTCCACTGGATACGCAGTATTTT

J: TRBJ1-5
V: TRBV9
D: TRBD1
size: .
CDR3: CASSPGQGLQPQHF
DNA: TGTGCCAGCAGCCCCGGACAGGGTCTACAGCCCCAGCATTTT

J: TRBJ2-7
V: TRBV16
D: .
size: .
CDR3: CASSHRDKYEQYF
DNA: TGTGCCAGCAGCCACCGGGACAAATACGAGCAGTACTTC

J: TRBJ2-2
V: TRBV2
D: .
size: .
CDR3: CASSAIPRPSNTGELFF
DNA: TGTGCCAGCAGTGCTATCCCTAGACCGTCGAACACCGGGGAGCTGTTTTTT

J: TRBJ1-5
V: TRBV12-3/TRBV12-4
D: .
size: .
CDR3: CASSLAAGVPQPQHF
DNA: TGTGCCAGCAGTTTAGCGGCAGGGGTCCCCCAGCCCCAGCATTTT

J: TRBJ1-4
V: TRBV20-1
D: .
size: .
CDR3: CSAESTASNEKLFF
DNA: TGCAGTGCCGAGTCGACAGCTTCTAATGAAAAACTGTTTTTT

J: TRBJ1-2
V: TRBV7-9
D: TRBD1
size: few
CDR3: CASTDRGNYGYTF
DNA: TGTGCCAGCACCGACAGGGGGAACTATGGCTACACCTTC

J: TRBJ2-5
V: TRBV20-1
D: TRBD2
size: few
CDR3: CSAAPGLASFETQYF
DNA: TGCAGTGCTGCTCCGGGACTAGCGAGTTTTGAGACCCAGTACTTC

J: TRBJ2-1
V: TRBV7-8
D: TRBD2
size: few
CDR3: CASSFPGGYNEQFF
DNA: TGTGCCAGCAGCTTTCCGGGGGGCTACAATGAGCAGTTCTTC

J: TRBJ2-3
V: TRBV27
D: .
size: .
CDR3: CASSLVFTGGTDTQYF
DNA: TGTGCCAGCAGTTTGGTATTCACGGGGGGCACAGATACGCAGTATTTT

J: TRBJ2-5
V: TRBV7-2
D: .
size: many
CDR3: CASSPAAPLGKETQYF
DNA: TGTGCCAGCAGCCCCGCGGCGCCGTTGGGGAAAGAGACCCAGTACTTC

J: TRBJ2-1
V: TRBV12-3/TRBV12-4
D: TRBD2
size: few
CDR3: CASSLVSGGHNEQFF
DNA: TGTGCCAGCAGTTTAGTCAGCGGGGGGCACAATGAGCAGTTCTTC

J: TRBJ1-2
V: TRBV20-1
D: .
size: few
CDR3: CSAPNDSGSSGGYTF
DNA: TGCAGTGCCCCCAACGACTCCGGGTCCTCGGGGGGCTACACCTTC

J: TRBJ2-1
V: TRBV13
D: .
size: .
CDR3: CASSLGQSCLQFF
DNA: TGTGCCAGCAGCTTAGGCCAGTCATGCTTGCAGTTCTTC

J: TRBJ2-7
V: TRBV12-3/TRBV12-4
D: .
size: .
CDR3: CASTSGLGPYEQYF
DNA: TGTGCCAGCACCTCAGGTCTAGGACCCTACGAGCAGTACTTC

J: TRBJ1-2
V: TRBV7-8
D: TRBD1
size: many
CDR3: CASSPDRGPRVYGYTF
DNA: TGTGCCAGCAGCCCTGACAGGGGGCCACGGGTCTATGGCTACACCTTC

J: TRBJ2-7
V: TRBV21-1
D: .
size: .
CDR3: CASSKAQTLTYEQYF
DNA: TGTGCCAGCAGCAAAGCACAGACTCTAACCTACGAGCAGTACTTC

J: TRBJ2-3
V: TRBV28
D: .
size: .
CDR3: CAEGGANADTQYF
DNA: TGTGCCGAGGGAGGAGCTAACGCAGATACGCAGTATTTT

J: TRBJ1-2
V: TRBV7-2
D: TRBD1
size: .
CDR3: CASTGTEANYGYTF
DNA: TGTGCCAGCACCGGGACAGAAGCTAACTATGGCTACACCTTC

J: TRBJ2-1
V: TRBV5-1
D: TRBD2
size: many
CDR3: CASSFLAGVGDEQFF
DNA: TGCGCCAGCAGCTTTCTAGCGGGAGTAGGGGATGAGCAGTTCTTC

J: TRBJ2-1
V: TRBV11-2
D: TRBD2
size: .
CDR3: CASSFPSGVGNVQFF
DNA: TGTGCCAGCAGCTTTCCTAGCGGGGTGGGCAATGTGCAGTTCTTC

J: TRBJ2-5
V: TRBV12-3/TRBV12-4
D: TRBD2
size: few
CDR3: CASVLAGQETQYF
DNA: TGTGCCAGCGTGCTAGCGGGCCAAGAGACCCAGTACTTC

J: TRBJ2-2
V: TRBV29-1
D: TRBD1
size: .
CDR3: CSVGQGSYTGELFF
DNA: TGCAGCGTTGGACAGGGGTCTTACACCGGGGAGCTGTTTTTT

J: TRBJ2-7
V: TRBV11-2
D: .
size: .
CDR3: CASSLGAPVGEQYF
DNA: TGTGCCAGCAGCTTAGGAGCCCCGGTTGGCGAGCAGTACTTC

J: TRBJ1-1
V: TRBV2
D: .
size: once
CDR3: CASSPGGAHGTEAFF
DNA: TGTGCCAGCAGCCCTGGGGGGGCGCACGGCACTGAAGCTTTCTTT

J: TRBJ2-7
V: TRBV14
D: TRBD2
size: .
CDR3: CASSQPAGGTYEQYF
DNA: TGTGCCAGCAGCCAACCAGCGGGAGGGACCTACGAGCAGTACTTC

J: TRBJ2-3
V: TRBV13
D: TRBD1
size: .
CDR3: CASSPRDRGGDTQYF
DNA: TGTGCCAGCAGCCCTAGGGACAGGGGGGGTGATACGCAGTATTTT

J: TRBJ2-3
V: TRBV24-1
D: .
size: .
CDR3: CATSDLAPETPPDTQYF
DNA: TGTGCCACCAGTGACCTCGCCCCAGAAACCCCCCCAGATACGCAGTATTTT

J: TRBJ2-3
V: TRBV12-3/TRBV12-4
D: TRBD2
size: few
CDR3: CASSPGLAYTDTQYF
DNA: TGTGCCAGCAGCCCCGGACTAGCCTACACAGATACGCAGTATTTT

J: TRBJ2-7
V: TRBV12-3/TRBV12-4
D: TRBD2
size: few
CDR3: CASSRSGVKYF
DNA: TGTGCCAGCAGCCGTAGCGGGGTGAAGTACTTC

J: TRBJ1-2
V: TRBV28
D: .
size: .
CDR3: CASSFFGYGYTF
DNA: TGTGCCAGCAGTTTCTTCGGGTATGGCTACACCTTC

J: TRBJ2-2
V: TRBV9
D: .
size: once
CDR3: CASSVGSTGFFGELFF
DNA: TGTGCCAGCAGCGTCGGGTCCACCGGGTTTTTCGGGGAGCTGTTTTTT

J: TRBJ2-7
V: TRBV20-1
D: TRBD1
size: .
CDR3: CSAPGTGGNYEQYF
DNA: TGCAGTGCCCCGGGGACAGGGGGGAACTATGAGCAGTACTTC

J: TRBJ1-5
V: TRBV7-6
D: .
size: .
CDR3: CASSENRASNQPQHF
DNA: TGTGCCAGCAGCGAAAACAGGGCTAGCAATCAGCCCCAGCATTTT

J: TRBJ1-1
V: TRBV6-1
D: TRBD1
size: few
CDR3: CASSEPGQAEAFF
DNA: TGTGCCAGCAGTGAACCGGGACAGGCTGAAGCTTTCTTT

J: TRBJ2-7
V: TRBV29-1
D: .
size: few
CDR3: CSVLAGFEQYF
DNA: TGCAGCGTCCTCGCTGGATTCGAGCAGTACTTC

J: TRBJ1-5
V: TRBV10-3
D: .
size: few
CDR3: CAVTGSAQPQHF
DNA: TGTGCCGTGACCGGATCAGCTCAGCCCCAGCATTTT

J: TRBJ1-2
V: TRBV6-5
D: TRBD1
size: .
CDR3: CASTRGTVSNYGCTF
DNA: TGTGCCAGCACCCGGGGGACAGTCAGTAACTATGGCTGCACCTTC

J: TRBJ2-3
V: TRBV14
D: TRBD1
size: .
CDR3: CASSQDRGKIDTQYF
DNA: TGTGCCAGCAGCCAAGACAGGGGGAAGATAGATACGCAGTATTTT

J: TRBJ2-7
V: TRBV13
D: TRBD1
size: .
CDR3: CASQGEFFYEQYF
DNA: TGTGCCAGTCAGGGGGAGTTCTTTTACGAGCAGTACTTC

J: TRBJ2-1
V: TRBV4-1
D: .
size: .
CDR3: CASSQVPNNEQFF
DNA: TGCGCCAGCAGCCAAGTCCCTAACAATGAGCAGTTCTTC

J: TRBJ2-1
V: TRBV4-2
D: TRBD1
size: .
CDR3: CASSRATGMQNNEQFF
DNA: TGTGCCAGCAGCCGGGCGACAGGGATGCAGAATAATGAGCAGTTCTTC

J: TRBJ2-7
V: TRBV4-2
D: TRBD2
size: few
CDR3: CASSQPSAGLSPYEQYF
DNA: TGTGCCAGCAGCCAACCGAGCGCGGGACTATCGCCCTACGAGCAGTACTTC

J: TRBJ2-7
V: TRBV7-9
D: .
size: .
CDR3: CASSLGTEGVDEQYF
DNA: TGTGCCAGCAGCCTCGGGACGGAGGGGGTTGACGAGCAGTACTTC

J: TRBJ2-1
V: TRBV12-3/TRBV12-4
D: TRBD2
size: .
CDR3: CASSLARGTVGDEQFF
DNA: TGTGCCAGCAGTTTAGCGCGGGGGACCGTCGGGGATGAGCAGTTCTTC

J: TRBJ2-7
V: TRBV7-2
D: .
size: few
CDR3: CASSPRQGTTNEQYF
DNA: TGTGCCAGCAGCCCCCGACAGGGGACTACCAATGAGCAGTACTTC

J: TRBJ1-1
V: TRBV7-2
D: TRBD1
size: few
CDR3: CASSLAVAGGSTEAFF
DNA: TGTGCCAGCAGCTTAGCTGTTGCAGGGGGGAGCACTGAAGCTTTCTTT

J: TRBJ1-2
V: TRBV12-3/TRBV12-4
D: .
size: .
CDR3: CAGSPGLGYTF
DNA: TGTGCCGGCAGCCCCGGACTTGGCTACACCTTC

J: TRBJ1-4
V: TRBV15
D: .
size: .
CDR3: CATSRVGREKLFF
DNA: TGTGCCACCAGCAGAGTCGGACGGGAAAAACTGTTTTTT

J: TRBJ2-7
V: TRBV15
D: .
size: .
CDR3: CATSVSQVYEQYF
DNA: TGTGCCACCAGCGTCTCACAAGTCTACGAGCAGTACTTC

J: TRBJ1-1
V: TRBV3-1
D: .
size: .
CDR3: CASSGSGGATEAFF
DNA: TGTGCCAGCAGTGGAAGCGGCGGGGCCACTGAAGCTTTCTTT

J: TRBJ1-2
V: TRBV9
D: .
size: .
CDR3: CASSVEGSRYGYTF
DNA: TGTGCCAGCAGCGTAGAGGGGTCGCGCTATGGCTACACCTTC

J: TRBJ2-5
V: TRBV5-1
D: .
size: .
CDR3: CASSEPLAETQYF
DNA: TGCGCCAGCAGCGAACCCTTAGCGGAGACCCAGTACTTC

J: TRBJ2-7
V: TRBV4-2
D: .
size: few
CDR3: CASSQDRAPIFKQYF
DNA: TGTGCCAGCAGCCAAGACCGGGCTCCCATTTTTAAGCAGTACTTC

J: TRBJ2-1
V: TRBV19
D: .
size: few
CDR3: CASSNTPDPQFF
DNA: TGTGCCAGTAGCAATACCCCCGACCCCCAGTTCTTC

J: TRBJ2-1
V: TRBV11-2
D: TRBD2
size: .
CDR3: CASIPPGGDYNEQFF
DNA: TGTGCCAGCATCCCCCCGGGAGGGGATTACAATGAGCAGTTCTTC

J: TRBJ2-5
V: TRBV7-9
D: TRBD2
size: .
CDR3: CASSLGREGTQYF
DNA: TGTGCCAGCAGCTTAGGTCGGGAGGGGACCCAGTACTTC

J: TRBJ2-4
V: TRBV5-1
D: .
size: few
CDR3: CASSFGTGSGEQYF
DNA: TGCGCCAGCAGCTTTGGCACGGGTTCCGGGGAGCAGTACTTC